The T cell receptor (beta chain) under discussion was sequenced for a study of cytomegalovirus exposure and HLA in healthy donors (dated by TCRdb to between 2016 and 2019). The study in broad terms: An earlier analysis of roughly 500 of the donors reported 276 Gb of sequence data and 95 million to 140 million unique TCR beta sequences obtained from roughly 170 million T cells. Both class I and class II loci were covered by HLA typing, at four-digit resolution. Four or five DR-DQ haplotypes were handled as single units for association and clustering because linkage in the cohort was strong. Among about 410 genotyped donors of the cohort, an average of around 220,000 unique TCR beta nucleotide sequences was sequenced per donor, of which 15% to 20% were non-productive. The genetic ancestry cluster associated with self-reported Caucasian donors included over 80% of the roughly 380 genotyped donors. High-throughput TCR immunosequencing, statistical association of individual TCRs with disease status, and machine learning were combined to predict cytomegalovirus infection status. Every repertoire in the discovery cohort had been generated on one and the same sequencing platform. Approximately 300 gigabases of sequencing data and approximately 92 million unique TCR sequences made up an early release that covered approximately 700 HLA-typed donors. In the later analysis, no new phenotypic data were used to find candidate immune exposures; instead, reliance was placed on TCR beta sequences and their occurrence across donors. The study aimed to test whether cataloging public T cell receptors could reveal signatures of past pathogen exposure. A later analysis re-examined previously published TCR beta repertoires from 500 to 700 donors and added high-resolution HLA genotyping to investigate patterns of TCR occurrence. An earlier analysis of about 600 of the donors used high-throughput TCR beta sequencing to judge whether each TCR beta V gene segment behaved as functional or pseudogenic. Donor age, sex, ethnicity and CMV serostatus were compiled together with the repertoire data. Along with the roughly 670-subject first cohort, a separate validation cohort of about 110 different subjects was used. Typing coverage varied by locus: about 620-640 donors for A, B, C, DRB1 and DQB1; some 520 for DQA1; 600 to 610 for DPA1; more than 450 for DPB1. Genome-wide SNP genotypes for about 65% of the 666 donors were used in a later genetic analysis, which treated that subset as a discovery cohort. The study used immunosequencing to profile the T cell repertoires of approximately 640 subjects and linked those repertoires to cytomegalovirus serostatus.

The library relied on the immunoSEQ multiplex PCR assay. The multiplex PCR relied on a mix of 60 forward primers for TCR Vbeta segments and 13 reverse primers for TCR Jbeta segments. Amplification of the CDR3 region of rearranged TCR beta genes was performed with a multiplex PCR assay on genomic DNA. Amplified TCR beta libraries were sequenced as 87-base-pair reads on the Illumina HiSeq System. On the authors' methods: In a later analysis, roughly 80 million unique TCR beta chains were counted across the approximately 640 repertoires, and around 11 million of these chains were shared by at least two donors. A nearest-neighbor algorithm error-corrected the raw reads and collapsed the reads into unique sequences, merging closely related sequences to remove PCR and sequencing errors. Alignment of CDR3 sequences to IMGT reference sequences was used to assign V, D and J gene segments. For a sequence to be retained, at least a six-nucleotide match to both a V gene segment and a J gene segment was required. Rearrangements were classified as productive when the CDR3 lacked stop codons and remained in frame with V and J, and all other rearrangements were classified as non-productive. Following IMGT convention, CDR3 was defined as the stretch from the second conserved V-encoded cysteine up to the conserved J-encoded phenylalanine. In an earlier analysis of more than 550 of the donors, sequences lacking an unambiguous match to a single V gene segment were excluded. In an earlier analysis of some 590 of the donors, a V segment was called functional when productive rearrangements were above 56.7%, and segregating when the standard deviation between donors exceeded 5%. A statistical classification framework was built for diagnosing cytomegalovirus status from the catalog of TCR beta chain sequences. In a later analysis, V and J genes were assigned by comparing TCR nucleotide sequences against IMGT/GENE-DB human TR gene sequences. Using the TCRdist pipeline, a later analysis assigned CDR3 sequences along with most-parsimonious VDJ recombination scenarios. In a later analysis, each TCR beta chain was defined by its CDR3 amino acid sequence together with its V-gene family, and reads lacking a unique V-gene family were excluded. To address suspected cross-contamination and a sequencing artifact, a later analysis removed a few hundred highly shared, low-generation-probability nucleotide sequences. For each public chain, a later analysis derived a clonal expansion index from normalized ranks of inferred template counts within each repertoire. In a later analysis, generation probabilities were computed with a VDJ recombination model fitted to out-of-frame rearrangements, and the resulting probabilities were checked against IGoR. In a later analysis, TCR-TCR, TCR-HLA and TCR-CMV co-occurrence was scored with hypergeometric tests, and a repertoire-size bias correction was applied to TCR pairs. False discovery rates were estimated in a later analysis by permuting HLA or CMV assignments 20 times. In a later analysis, co-occurring TCRs were grouped with DBSCAN, and TCRdist sequence similarity was added when clustering was performed within HLA-allele-positive subsets. Co-occurrence clustering excluded repertoires with fewer than 30,000 or more than 120,000 public chains, plus five with anomalous nucleotide sharing. Sourced from immuneACCESS, this table was stored by TCRdb with only in-frame sequences that have V and J called. A share of the clones is absent; for the studies checked, an unresolved V gene accounts for under half, and the remainder has no known explanation. From that table come the V and J calls and clone size; the DNA was used to work out D and trimming. The sample table shows some 54,000 clones, and more than 75% are seen once. Approximately 5.9% of the sample comes from the top ten.

The CDR3 sequence holds 14 residues, the cysteine and phenylalanine included. CDR3 DNA only is kept here, 42 bases in frame from base 1. CDR1 and CDR2 are read off the germline V gene (reference sequence) as LNHDA and SQIVND. The germline ends are 18 bases apart after V is trimmed by 10 bases and J by 2 bases. In total, approximately 700 healthy bone marrow donors made up the cohort. Cohort members were all nominally healthy when sampled, although unrecorded immune exposures were likely present. The donor was CMV seronegative and belonged to the group of under 400 seronegative cohort members. Each donor provided a peripheral blood sample, and peripheral blood mononuclear cells were used for TCR beta sequencing. Genomic DNA extraction from the blood cell samples was performed with the Qiagen DNeasy Blood Extraction Kit. This clone turned up a few times. Its binding antigen is unknown. No qualities accompany the bases; no much larger clone lies one base away.

The research as a whole found: In vitro tests confirmed that a few of the cytomegalovirus-associated TCR beta chains recognize cytomegalovirus antigens. The study gave a list of roughly 150 TCR beta chains associated with cytomegalovirus. The cohort was sequenced for TCR beta chains only, and without alpha or paired-chain data the features that could be detected were limited. In a later analysis, several top co-occurrence clusters were reported to appear linked to parvovirus B19, influenza, CMV and Epstein-Barr virus. It was suggested by the authors that the approach could potentially be generalized to other disease states and immunological phenotypes. In a later analysis, most CMV-associated TCR beta chains were found to appear HLA-restricted, with HLA associations seemingly driven largely by CMV exposure. Seventeen rarely observed V segments, including chromosome 9 orphons, were excluded from the earlier analysis of about 600 of the donors because counts were too low. Cytomegalovirus status was reported to be diagnosed by the classifier with high specificity and sensitivity in both the original and validation cohorts. Strong co-occurrence of HLA alleles, especially DR and DQ, made assigning TCR associations to individual alleles difficult. A later analysis found that TCR association rates varied across HLA loci, with DRB1 alleles showing the most associated TCRs and HLA-C alleles the fewest. A later analysis found that HLA-associated TCR beta chains were more clonally expanded and had lower generation probabilities than equally common non-associated chains. A further reported finding was that TCR beta sequences accurately predicted the HLA-A and HLA-B alleles for most subjects in the first cohort. An earlier analysis of around 500 of the donors showed that most TCR beta V segments appeared in productive rearrangements either about 90% or about 30% of the time, which broadly matched IMGT annotations. Because some donors lacked HLA typing at each locus, the association tests relied only on the typed subset. Correlated functional status among segregating V segments might reflect linkage disequilibrium, but an unknown experimental factor could not be ruled out. In a later genetic analysis, fewer N-insertions in productive TCRs were reported among donors in an Asian-associated ancestry cluster than the approximately 670-donor mean. Sequencing depth was assumed to be roughly uniform across donors in the presence/absence analyses, though that assumption may not hold. In a later genetic analysis, a missense DCLRE1C variant was associated with V-gene and J-gene trimming of TCR beta chains, and the association was replicated in an independent cohort. The only immune exposure information available for the cohort was CMV serostatus. Most TCR sequences were seen in very few donors, while some public TCRs were found in many individuals. Some IMGT-functional V segments, including TRBV6-2 and TRBV6-3, could not be distinguished by the 87-base-pair reads and were therefore excluded. In a later analysis, 16,951 TCR beta sequences were associated with specific HLA alleles at a false discovery rate of 0.05. A group of highly shared sequence variants was considered likely to be a technical artifact of the sequencing pipeline.

Source material: PBMCs. The V and J segments used are TRBV19 and TRBJ2-7; a tentative D call is TRBD2 (7 bases match). The sequence came from a male donor in good health and CMV-seronegative. The CDR3 region reads CATQWGGGAYEQYF. The DNA reads TGTGCCACCCAGTGGGGCGGGGGCGCCTACGAGCAGTACTTC.